This TCR beta chain was sequenced for a study of T cells in localized non-small cell lung cancer (TCRdb year 2020). The study in broad terms: The study analyzed T cell repertoires of 236 early-stage NSCLC patients, comparing tumors and uninvolved tumor-adjacent lungs. All 240 or so NSCLC patients in the cohort were treatment-naive and had localized lung tumors that were resected. A mean age of around 66 years was recorded for the NSCLC patients, of whom roughly 130 were male and about a hundred were female. General conclusions and limits of the study: Because the study design was exploratory, TCR variables were selected using unadjusted p-values without false-discovery rate correction. Higher blood T cell density associated with longer overall survival, while higher adjacent-lung clonality associated with shorter survival. Uninvolved tumor-adjacent lung showed the highest T cell clonality, higher than tumor, which suggests more focused antigenic responses in the adjacent lung. Because multi-region sequencing of the tumors was not done, intratumor heterogeneity could not be ruled out. A median of around 57 of the top 100 tumor clones turned up in the paired uninvolved adjacent lung, and 25 to 35 of those clones also ranked among the top 100 of that same adjacent lung.

The CDR3 contains 17 residues, cysteine and phenylalanine counted. Only the CDR3 region is kept as DNA, spanning 51 bases read in frame from base 1. CDR1 and CDR2 are read off the germline V gene (reference sequence) as LNHDA and SQIVND. Deletion took 0 bases off V and 0 bases off J, with a span of 15 bases between the germline ends. Note on this clone: There is no known antigen for this receptor. Per-base qualities were not stored, and no clone one base away is much larger.

At diagnosis, tumor, uninvolved tumor-adjacent lung and peripheral blood were collected and then preserved as a mix of FFPE and fresh-frozen material. For TCR repertoire profiling, blood samples were analyzed in the form of peripheral blood mononuclear cells. TCR beta CDR3 regions were sequenced from DNA using the immunoSEQ Assay. The source study handled its data this way. T cell density was computed as TCR beta template counts normalized to usable DNA estimated by amplifying housekeeping genes. Richness was estimated with the preseqR package, extrapolating to 400,000 templates for PBMC samples and 120,000 templates for tissue samples. Clonality was defined as one minus Pielou's evenness. Tissue-enriched TCRs were identified by differential abundance testing using productive amino-acid clonotypes, minimum total count 5 and alpha 0.1. The Jaccard Index and the Morisita Overlap Index were used to measure how much the repertoires overlapped between compartments. GLIPH grouped TCR beta CDR3s together with public tetramer-defined viral CDR3s, and a viral motif had to include at least three viral sequences and also show V-gene enrichment. Sourced from immuneACCESS, this table was stored by TCRdb with only in-frame sequences that have V and J called. A share of the clones is absent; for the studies checked, an unresolved V gene accounts for under half, and the remainder has no known explanation. The V and J calls and clone size are taken from that table; D and trimming were inferred from the DNA. The sample table contains under 55,000 clones; only one count was recorded for about 78% of them. About 4.7% of the sample rests with the top ten.

Sequenced here: PBMCs, sampled before any cancer treatment. The V and J segments used are TRBV19 and TRBJ2-7; a weak D assignment points to TRBD2 (5 bases agree). The source is a woman aged 40-69 years with stage II lung adenocarcinoma. The bases are TGTGCCAGTAGTATAGAATTTAGAGGGCTATTCTCCTACGAGCAGTACTTC. Translated, this gives CASSIEFRGLFSYEQYF.